This TCR beta chain appears in the sequencing data of a study of tumor and adjacent non-tumor tissue in lung cancer. Study-wide background: Patients comprised 12 adenocarcinoma, 2 squamous cell carcinoma and 1 small cell lung cancer.

Whole-study results and caveats: Patients with more diverse tumor TCRs had worse survival.

This clonotype was found once. No antigen is known for it. One end of the junction fails to match germline, which may point to a read error. Three rounds of nested PCR, following a modified ARM-PCR protocol, produced the TCRbeta library. Each CDR3 protein gets one entry after TCRdb re-called the multiplex PCR reads with MiXCR. This repertoire shows about 60,000 distinct CDR3 sequences, about 63% found once; its top ten account for under 35%. The template was RNA from unsorted bulk tissue. This non-tumor lung sample came from over 3 cm beyond the tumor edge. From germline, CDR1 is WNHNN and CDR2 SYGVQD (reference sequence). The CDR3 contains 12 residues.

This sequence joins TRBV10-1 and TRBJ2-1, with D unresolved. The specimen sequenced was distant non-tumor lung tissue. This receptor was identified in a man between 65 and 79 years old with non-small cell lung cancer. In DNA form, the CDR3 reads TGCGCCAATCCAGACCCCTGTAATGAGCGGTTCTTC. Amino acid sequence: CANPDPCNERFF.